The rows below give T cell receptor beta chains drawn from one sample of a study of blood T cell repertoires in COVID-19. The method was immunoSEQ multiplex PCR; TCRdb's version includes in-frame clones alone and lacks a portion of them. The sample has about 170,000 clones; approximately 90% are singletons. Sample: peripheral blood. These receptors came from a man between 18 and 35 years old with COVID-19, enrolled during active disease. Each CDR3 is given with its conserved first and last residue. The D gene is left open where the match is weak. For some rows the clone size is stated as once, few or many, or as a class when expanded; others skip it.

cdr3_aa: CASSPGTSNEQFF
cdr3_nt: TGTGCCAGCAGCCCAGGGACTAGCAATGAGCAGTTCTTC
v_call: TRBV13
clone_size: once
j_call: TRBJ2-1
d_call: TRBD2

cdr3_aa: CASRPDRDYGYTF
cdr3_nt: TGTGCCAGCAGGCCGGACAGGGACTATGGCTACACCTTC
v_call: TRBV6-6
clone_size: NA
j_call: TRBJ1-2
d_call: TRBD1

cdr3_aa: CASSDLYKKLPNTIYF
cdr3_nt: TGTGCCAGCAGTGACTTGTATAAGAAGCTACCGAACACCATATATTTT
v_call: TRBV7-2
clone_size: NA
j_call: TRBJ1-3
d_call: NA

cdr3_aa: CASTGGDYEQYF
cdr3_nt: TGTGCCAGCACCGGAGGGGACTACGAGCAGTACTTC
v_call: TRBV21-1
clone_size: NA
j_call: TRBJ2-7
d_call: NA

cdr3_aa: CASNMESSGLNIQYF
cdr3_nt: TGTGCCAGTAACATGGAGAGCAGCGGACTAAACATTCAGTACTTC
v_call: TRBV19
clone_size: NA
j_call: TRBJ2-4
d_call: NA

cdr3_aa: CASSGPSNGVSGNTIYF
cdr3_nt: TGTGCCAGCAGCGGCCCGAGCAACGGGGTCTCTGGAAACACCATATATTTT
v_call: TRBV7-9
clone_size: NA
j_call: TRBJ1-3
d_call: NA

cdr3_aa: CASSFGGTYGYTF
cdr3_nt: TGCGCCAGCAGCTTTGGGGGGACCTATGGCTACACCTTC
v_call: TRBV5-1
clone_size: NA
j_call: TRBJ1-2
d_call: NA

cdr3_aa: CASSVRNPTGTGNYGYTF
cdr3_nt: TGTGCCAGCAGCGTACGAAATCCTACCGGGACAGGGAACTATGGCTACACCTTC
v_call: TRBV7-9
clone_size: once
j_call: TRBJ1-2
d_call: TRBD1

cdr3_aa: CASSSQNNQPQHF
cdr3_nt: TGTGCCAGTAGTTCGCAGAATAATCAGCCCCAGCATTTT
v_call: TRBV19
clone_size: once
j_call: TRBJ1-5
d_call: NA

cdr3_aa: CATSRVGTNAYEQYF
cdr3_nt: TGTGCCACCAGCAGAGTAGGGACTAACGCCTACGAGCAGTACTTC
v_call: TRBV15
clone_size: NA
j_call: TRBJ2-7
d_call: TRBD2

cdr3_aa: CASRGQGPKQYF
cdr3_nt: TGTGCCAGCAGAGGCCAGGGGCCAAAGCAGTACTTC
v_call: TRBV11-2
clone_size: NA
j_call: TRBJ2-7
d_call: NA

cdr3_aa: CATILGTGSNTEAFF
cdr3_nt: TGTGCCACCATCCTTGGGACAGGATCGAACACTGAAGCTTTCTTT
v_call: TRBV19
clone_size: NA
j_call: TRBJ1-1
d_call: TRBD1

cdr3_aa: CASSYEQANYGYTF
cdr3_nt: TGTGCCAGCAGCTATGAACAAGCTAACTATGGCTACACCTTC
v_call: TRBV13
clone_size: NA
j_call: TRBJ1-2
d_call: NA

cdr3_aa: CAISETPGRAYGYTF
cdr3_nt: TGTGCCATCAGTGAGACCCCGGGGAGGGCGTATGGCTACACCTTC
v_call: TRBV10-3
clone_size: NA
j_call: TRBJ1-2
d_call: NA

cdr3_aa: CASSLGKGQGKVNTEAFF
cdr3_nt: TGTGCCAGCAGCTTAGGGAAGGGACAGGGAAAAGTGAACACTGAAGCTTTCTTT
v_call: TRBV11-2
clone_size: NA
j_call: TRBJ1-1
d_call: TRBD1

cdr3_aa: CASNAFNTEAFF
cdr3_nt: TGTGCCAGCAACGCGTTTAACACTGAAGCTTTCTTT
v_call: TRBV6-5
clone_size: NA
j_call: TRBJ1-1
d_call: NA

cdr3_aa: CAISESLGARYGYTF
cdr3_nt: TGTGCCATCAGTGAGTCGCTGGGGGCGAGATATGGCTACACCTTC
v_call: TRBV10-3
clone_size: NA
j_call: TRBJ1-2
d_call: NA

cdr3_aa: CASSLDPREGRNEQYF
cdr3_nt: TGCGCCAGCAGCTTGGATCCGCGGGAGGGCCGAAACGAGCAGTACTTC
v_call: TRBV5-1
clone_size: NA
j_call: TRBJ2-7
d_call: TRBD2

cdr3_aa: CSVDVAGRYEQYF
cdr3_nt: TGCAGCGTTGATGTCGCAGGCCGCTACGAGCAGTACTTC
v_call: TRBV29-1
clone_size: NA
j_call: TRBJ2-7
d_call: NA

cdr3_aa: CASSLHRDRNEKLLF
cdr3_nt: TGTGCCAGCAGTCTACACCGGGACAGGAATGAAAAACTGCTTTTT
v_call: TRBV6-5
clone_size: once
j_call: TRBJ1-4
d_call: TRBD1

cdr3_aa: CASSQRGTGELFF
cdr3_nt: TGCGCCAGCAGCCAAAGAGGCACCGGGGAGCTGTTTTTT
v_call: TRBV4-3
clone_size: once
j_call: TRBJ2-2
d_call: NA

cdr3_aa: CASREQVISAGELFF
cdr3_nt: TGTGCCAGCAGGGAGCAAGTAATTTCCGCCGGGGAGCTGTTTTTT
v_call: TRBV5-5
clone_size: NA
j_call: TRBJ2-2
d_call: NA

cdr3_aa: CASSEALDRGFDTDTQYF
cdr3_nt: TGTGCCAGCAGTGAAGCGCTGGACAGGGGGTTTGACACAGATACGCAGTATTTT
v_call: TRBV6-1
clone_size: NA
j_call: TRBJ2-3
d_call: TRBD1

cdr3_aa: CASPWTGSTDTQYF
cdr3_nt: TGCGCCAGCCCGTGGACAGGGAGCACAGATACGCAGTATTTT
v_call: TRBV10-1
clone_size: NA
j_call: TRBJ2-3
d_call: TRBD1

cdr3_aa: CASSGTGLNEQFF
cdr3_nt: TGTGCCAGTAGCGGGACAGGGCTCAATGAGCAGTTCTTC
v_call: TRBV19
clone_size: NA
j_call: TRBJ2-1
d_call: TRBD1

cdr3_aa: CASSSTLSGRGGEQYF
cdr3_nt: TGTGCCAGCAGCTCGACCCTTAGCGGGAGAGGGGGCGAGCAGTACTTC
v_call: TRBV5-5
clone_size: NA
j_call: TRBJ2-7
d_call: TRBD2

cdr3_aa: CASRRVDYGYTF
cdr3_nt: TGTGCCAGCAGGAGGGTCGACTATGGCTACACCTTC
v_call: TRBV2
clone_size: NA
j_call: TRBJ1-2
d_call: NA

cdr3_aa: CASSQGASGYYNEQFF
cdr3_nt: TGTGCCAGCAGCCAGGGAGCTAGCGGGTACTACAATGAGCAGTTCTTC
v_call: TRBV5-6
clone_size: NA
j_call: TRBJ2-1
d_call: TRBD2

cdr3_aa: CASSLDTRSYYEQYF
cdr3_nt: TGTGCCAGCAGCTTAGATACTCGTTCGTACTACGAGCAGTACTTC
v_call: TRBV7-2
clone_size: NA
j_call: TRBJ2-7
d_call: NA

cdr3_aa: CASSQDVPRQETQYF
cdr3_nt: TGTGCCAGCAGCCAAGATGTGCCCCGGCAAGAGACCCAGTACTTC
v_call: TRBV3-1/TRBV3-2
clone_size: NA
j_call: TRBJ2-5
d_call: NA

cdr3_aa: CAPNEAGNQPQHF
cdr3_nt: TGTGCCCCAAACGAAGCAGGGAATCAGCCCCAGCATTTT
v_call: TRBV7-9
clone_size: NA
j_call: TRBJ1-5
d_call: NA

cdr3_aa: CASSLVRRGRASPLHF
cdr3_nt: TGTGCCAGCAGCTTAGTTCGCAGGGGAAGGGCTTCACCCCTCCACTTT
v_call: TRBV11-2
clone_size: NA
j_call: TRBJ1-6
d_call: NA

cdr3_aa: CASSLAGTDYNEQFF
cdr3_nt: TGTGCCAGCAGCTTAGCCGGGACAGACTACAATGAGCAGTTCTTC
v_call: TRBV7-8
clone_size: once
j_call: TRBJ2-1
d_call: TRBD1

cdr3_aa: CASTSRGTYEQYF
cdr3_nt: TGTGCCAGCACCTCCCGGGGGACCTACGAGCAGTACTTC
v_call: TRBV27
clone_size: NA
j_call: TRBJ2-7
d_call: NA

cdr3_aa: CASGLVDHTGTYEQYF
cdr3_nt: TGTGCTAGTGGTTTGGTAGATCATACAGGGACCTACGAGCAGTACTTC
v_call: TRBV12-5
clone_size: NA
j_call: TRBJ2-7
d_call: NA

cdr3_aa: CATSGDMNTEAFF
cdr3_nt: TGTGCCACCAGCGGCGACATGAACACTGAAGCTTTCTTT
v_call: TRBV15
clone_size: NA
j_call: TRBJ1-1
d_call: NA

cdr3_aa: CASSQAVSGSSYNEQFF
cdr3_nt: TGCGCCAGCAGCCAAGCAGTTAGCGGGAGTTCCTACAATGAGCAGTTCTTC
v_call: TRBV4-3
clone_size: NA
j_call: TRBJ2-1
d_call: TRBD2

cdr3_aa: CASSFVGGPYEQYF
cdr3_nt: TGTGCCAGCAGCTTTGTGGGAGGGCCCTACGAGCAGTACTTC
v_call: TRBV11-2
clone_size: NA
j_call: TRBJ2-7
d_call: TRBD2

cdr3_aa: CASSDTGNQPQHF
cdr3_nt: TGTGCCAGCAGTGACACAGGTAATCAGCCCCAGCATTTT
v_call: TRBV2
clone_size: NA
j_call: TRBJ1-5
d_call: NA

cdr3_aa: CASSLVYNQPQHF
cdr3_nt: TGCGCCAGCAGCTTGGTCTACAATCAGCCCCAGCATTTT
v_call: TRBV5-1
clone_size: NA
j_call: TRBJ1-5
d_call: NA

cdr3_aa: CASSDLVGELFF
cdr3_nt: TGTGCCAGCAGTGACCTCGTCGGGGAGCTGTTTTTT
v_call: TRBV25-1
clone_size: once
j_call: TRBJ2-2
d_call: NA

cdr3_aa: CARSVGAGEQYF
cdr3_nt: TGTGCCAGGAGTGTAGGGGCGGGGGAGCAGTACTTC
v_call: TRBV2
clone_size: NA
j_call: TRBJ2-7
d_call: NA

cdr3_aa: CATGLAVTGELFF
cdr3_nt: TGTGCCACGGGACTAGCGGTCACCGGGGAGCTGTTTTTT
v_call: TRBV7-9
clone_size: NA
j_call: TRBJ2-2
d_call: TRBD2